The clone carrying this TCR beta chain was seen a handful of times. TCRdb reprocessed the 5' RACE reads with MiXCR, giving one entry per CDR3 protein. This sample has about 360,000 distinct CDR3 sequences, with under 7.5% found just once. This record belongs to a study of T cells after yellow fever vaccination. Germline CDR1 DFQATT, CDR2 SNEGSKA (reference sequence). CDR3 length: 17 residues. With 1 base removed from V and 0 bases from J, the gap between germline ends came to 16 bases. The receptor's source is a young man who received the YFV17D yellow fever vaccine. The chain links TRBV20-1 to TRBJ2-1; possible D gene TRBD1, 7 bases. Sequencing used PBMCs, obtained 5 days after the yellow fever booster vaccination. The CDR3 bases are TGCAGTGCTAGAGTTCAGGAGGGGGCGAGCTCCTACAATGAGCAGTTCTTC. It yields the protein CSARVQEGASSYNEQFF.